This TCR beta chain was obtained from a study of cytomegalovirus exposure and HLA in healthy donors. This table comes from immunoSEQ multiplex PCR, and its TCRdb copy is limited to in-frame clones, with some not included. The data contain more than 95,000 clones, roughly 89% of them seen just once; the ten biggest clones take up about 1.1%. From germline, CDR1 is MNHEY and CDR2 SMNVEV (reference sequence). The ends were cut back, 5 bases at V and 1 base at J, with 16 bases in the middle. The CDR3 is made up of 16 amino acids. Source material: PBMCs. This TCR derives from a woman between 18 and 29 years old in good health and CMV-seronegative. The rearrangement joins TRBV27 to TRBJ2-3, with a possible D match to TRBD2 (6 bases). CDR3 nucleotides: TGTGCCAGCAGTCCGCAGTATTGGGGGGGCACAGATACGCAGTATTTT. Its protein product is CASSPQYWGGTDTQYF.